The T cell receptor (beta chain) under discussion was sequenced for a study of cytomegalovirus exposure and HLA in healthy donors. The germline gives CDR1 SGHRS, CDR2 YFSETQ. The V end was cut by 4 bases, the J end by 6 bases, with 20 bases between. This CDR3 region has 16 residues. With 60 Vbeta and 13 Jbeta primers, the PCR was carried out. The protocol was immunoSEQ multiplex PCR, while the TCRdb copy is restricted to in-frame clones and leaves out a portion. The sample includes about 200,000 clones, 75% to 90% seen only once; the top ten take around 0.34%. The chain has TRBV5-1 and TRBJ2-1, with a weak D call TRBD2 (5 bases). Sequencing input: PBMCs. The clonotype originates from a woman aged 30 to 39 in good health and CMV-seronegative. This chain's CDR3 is CASSPAPGLSGNEQFF. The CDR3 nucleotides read TGCGCCAGCAGCCCGGCTCCCGGACTGAGCGGCAATGAGCAGTTCTTC.